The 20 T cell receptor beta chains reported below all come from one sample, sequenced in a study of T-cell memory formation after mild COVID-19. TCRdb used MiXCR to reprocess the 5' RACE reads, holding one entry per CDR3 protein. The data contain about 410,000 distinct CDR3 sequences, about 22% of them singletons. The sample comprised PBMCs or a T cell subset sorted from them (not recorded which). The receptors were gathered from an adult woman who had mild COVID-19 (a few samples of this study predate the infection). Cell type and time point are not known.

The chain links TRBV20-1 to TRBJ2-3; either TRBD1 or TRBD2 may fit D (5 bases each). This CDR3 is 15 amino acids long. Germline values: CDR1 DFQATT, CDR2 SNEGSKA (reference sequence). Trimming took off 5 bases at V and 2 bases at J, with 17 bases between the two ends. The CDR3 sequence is CSAELIGTSTDTQYF. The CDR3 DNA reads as TGCAGTGCTGAGCTAATAGGGACCTCCACAGATACGCAGTATTTT.

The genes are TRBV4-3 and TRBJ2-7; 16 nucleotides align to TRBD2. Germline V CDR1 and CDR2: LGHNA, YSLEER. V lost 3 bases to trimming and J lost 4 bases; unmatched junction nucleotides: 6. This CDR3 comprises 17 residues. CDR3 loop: CASSQDLGLAGGYEQYF. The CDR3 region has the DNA TGCGCCAGCAGCCAGGACCTGGGACTAGCGGGAGGGTACGAGCAGTACTTC.

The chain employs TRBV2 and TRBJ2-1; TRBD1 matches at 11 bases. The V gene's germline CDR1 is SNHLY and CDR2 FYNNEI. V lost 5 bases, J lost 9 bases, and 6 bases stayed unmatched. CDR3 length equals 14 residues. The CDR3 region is CASSRWTGGPEQFF. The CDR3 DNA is TGTGCCAGCAGTCGTTGGACAGGGGGCCCTGAGCAGTTCTTC.

The CDR3 DNA reads as TGTGCCTGGAGTGTTAGGGGGAATCAGCCCCAGCATTTT. The encoded protein is CAWSVRGNQPQHF. V and J are TRBV30 and TRBJ1-5, with D perhaps TRBD1 (6 bases). The CDR3 loop spans 13 amino acids. Trimming took 0 bases from V and 4 from J, leaving 7 bases between them. The germline CDR1 and CDR2 sequences are GTSNPN and SVGIG (reference sequence).

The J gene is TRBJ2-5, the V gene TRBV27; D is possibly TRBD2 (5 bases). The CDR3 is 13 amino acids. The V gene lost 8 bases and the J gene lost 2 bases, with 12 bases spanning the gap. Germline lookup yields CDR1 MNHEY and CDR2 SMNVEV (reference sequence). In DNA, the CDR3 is TGTGCCAGCGCGAGAGGGTGGCAAGAGACCCAGTACTTC. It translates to CASARGWQETQYF.

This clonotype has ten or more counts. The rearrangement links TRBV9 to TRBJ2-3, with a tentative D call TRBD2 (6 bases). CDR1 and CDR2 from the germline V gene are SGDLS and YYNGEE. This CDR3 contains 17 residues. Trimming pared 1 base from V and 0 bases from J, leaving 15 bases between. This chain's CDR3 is CASSVRDFHSSTDTQYF. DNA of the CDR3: TGTGCCAGCAGCGTAAGGGACTTCCACTCTAGCACAGATACGCAGTATTTT.

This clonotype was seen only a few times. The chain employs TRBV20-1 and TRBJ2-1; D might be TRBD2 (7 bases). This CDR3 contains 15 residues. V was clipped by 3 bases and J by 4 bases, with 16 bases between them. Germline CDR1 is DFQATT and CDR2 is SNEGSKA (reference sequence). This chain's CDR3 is CSASPGGGGYNEQFF. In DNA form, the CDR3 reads TGCAGTGCTAGCCCGGGAGGAGGGGGTTACAATGAGCAGTTCTTC.

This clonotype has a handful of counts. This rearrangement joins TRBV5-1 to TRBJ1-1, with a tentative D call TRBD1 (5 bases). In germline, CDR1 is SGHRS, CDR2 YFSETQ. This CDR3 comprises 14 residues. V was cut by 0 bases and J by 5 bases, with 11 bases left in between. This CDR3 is CASSLGRVGTEAFF. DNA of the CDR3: TGCGCCAGCAGCTTGGGCAGGGTCGGAACTGAAGCTTTCTTT.

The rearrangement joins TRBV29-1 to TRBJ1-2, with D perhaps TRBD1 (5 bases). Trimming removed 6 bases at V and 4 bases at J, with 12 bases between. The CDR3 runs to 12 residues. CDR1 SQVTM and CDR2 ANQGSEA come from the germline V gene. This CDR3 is CSVYRDPYGYTF. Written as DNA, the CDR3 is TGCAGCGTATACCGGGACCCCTATGGCTACACCTTC.

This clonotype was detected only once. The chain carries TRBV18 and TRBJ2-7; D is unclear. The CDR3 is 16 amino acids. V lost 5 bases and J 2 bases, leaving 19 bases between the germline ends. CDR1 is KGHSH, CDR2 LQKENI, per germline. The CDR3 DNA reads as TGTGCCAGCTCATCAAACCTCCTGGGCGGTACCTACGAGCAGTACTTC. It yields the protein CASSSNLLGGTYEQYF. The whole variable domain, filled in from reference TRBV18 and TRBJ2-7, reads NAGVMQNPRHLVRRRGQEARLRCSPMKGHSHVYWYRQLPEEGLKFMVYLQKENIIDESGMPKERFSAEFPKEGPSILRIQQVVRGDSAAYFCASSSNLLGGTYEQYFGPGTRLTVT.

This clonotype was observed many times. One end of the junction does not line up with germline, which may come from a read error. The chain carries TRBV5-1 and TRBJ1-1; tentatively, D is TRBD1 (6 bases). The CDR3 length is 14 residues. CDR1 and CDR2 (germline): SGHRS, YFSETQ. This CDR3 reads CASSLTGGNTEAFF. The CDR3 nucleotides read TGTGCCAGCAGTTTGACAGGCGGCAACACTGAAGCTTTCTTT.

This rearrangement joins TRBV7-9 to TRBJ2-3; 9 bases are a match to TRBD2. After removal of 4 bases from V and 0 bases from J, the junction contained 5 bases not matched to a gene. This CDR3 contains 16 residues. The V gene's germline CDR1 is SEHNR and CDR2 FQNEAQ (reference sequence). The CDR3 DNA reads TGTGCCAGCAGCTCAACTACTAGCGGGAGCACAGATACGCAGTATTTT. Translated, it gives CASSSTTSGSTDTQYF. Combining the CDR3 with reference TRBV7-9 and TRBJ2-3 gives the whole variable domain DTGVSQNPRHKITKRGQNVTFRCDPISEHNRLYWYRQTLGQGPEFLTYFQNEAQLEKSRLLSDRFSAERPKGSFSTLEIQRTEQGDSAMYLCASSSTTSGSTDTQYFGPGTRLTVL.

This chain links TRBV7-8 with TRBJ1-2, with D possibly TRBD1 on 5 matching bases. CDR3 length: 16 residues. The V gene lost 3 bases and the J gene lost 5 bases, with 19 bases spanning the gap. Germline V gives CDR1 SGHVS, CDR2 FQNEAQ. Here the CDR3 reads CASSLGRAGRGYGYTF. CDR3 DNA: TGTGCCAGCAGCTTGGGGAGAGCAGGGCGGGGGTATGGCTACACCTTC.

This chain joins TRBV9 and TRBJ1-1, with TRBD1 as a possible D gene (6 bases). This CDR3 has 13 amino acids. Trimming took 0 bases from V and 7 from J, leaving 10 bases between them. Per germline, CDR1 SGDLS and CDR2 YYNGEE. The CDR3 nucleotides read TGTGCCAGCAGCGTAGAAGGACAGTTTGAAGCTTTCTTT. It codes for CASSVEGQFEAFF. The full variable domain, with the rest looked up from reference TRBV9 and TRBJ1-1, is DSGVTQTPKHLITATGQRVTLRCSPRSGDLSVYWYQQSLDQGLQFLIQYYNGEERAKGNILERFSAQQFPDLHSELNLSSLELGDSALYFCASSVEGQFEAFFGQGTRLTVV.

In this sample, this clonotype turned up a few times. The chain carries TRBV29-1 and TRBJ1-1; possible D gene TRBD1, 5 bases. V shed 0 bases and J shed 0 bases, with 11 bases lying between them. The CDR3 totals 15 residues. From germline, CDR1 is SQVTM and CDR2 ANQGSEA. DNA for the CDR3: TGCAGCGTTGAAGAAACAGGCAATTTGAACACTGAAGCTTTCTTT. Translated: CSVEETGNLNTEAFF.

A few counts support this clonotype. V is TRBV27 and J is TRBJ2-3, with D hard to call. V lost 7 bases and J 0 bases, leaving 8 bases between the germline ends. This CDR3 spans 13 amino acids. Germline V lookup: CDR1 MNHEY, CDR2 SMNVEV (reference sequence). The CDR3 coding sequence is TGTGCCAGCATGAGGATTAGCACAGATACGCAGTATTTT. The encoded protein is CASMRISTDTQYF.

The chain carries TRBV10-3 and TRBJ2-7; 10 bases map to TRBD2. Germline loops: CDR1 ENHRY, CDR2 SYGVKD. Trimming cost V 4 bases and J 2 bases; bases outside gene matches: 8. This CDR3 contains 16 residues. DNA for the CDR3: TGTGCCATCAGTGCATCAGCCGGGACTAGCGCCTACGAGCAGTACTTC. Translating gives CAISASAGTSAYEQYF.

In DNA, the CDR3 is TGTGCCAGCAGTGCTACTAGCGGGGGGTACAATGAGCAGTTCTTC. Protein product: CASSATSGGYNEQFF. The chain couples TRBV12-3 or TRBV12-4 to TRBJ2-1, with 12 bases aligning to TRBD2. Unmatched junction bases numbered 3, after V lost 5 bases and J lost 4 bases. The CDR3 has 15 amino acids.

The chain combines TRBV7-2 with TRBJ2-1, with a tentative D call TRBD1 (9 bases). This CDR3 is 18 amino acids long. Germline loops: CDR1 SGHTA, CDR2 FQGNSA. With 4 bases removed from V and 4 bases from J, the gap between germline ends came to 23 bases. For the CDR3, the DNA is TGTGCCAGCAGCTCGGGACAGGGAGCGGGAGAGGGATACAATGAGCAGTTCTTC. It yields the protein CASSSGQGAGEGYNEQFF.

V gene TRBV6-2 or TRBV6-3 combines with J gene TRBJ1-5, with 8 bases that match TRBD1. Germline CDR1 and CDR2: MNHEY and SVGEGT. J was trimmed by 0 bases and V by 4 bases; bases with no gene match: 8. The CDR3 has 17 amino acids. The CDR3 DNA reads TGTGCCAGCAGTTCTTCCGGGACAGGAGCTAGCAATCAGCCCCAGCATTTT. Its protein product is CASSSSGTGASNQPQHF.